This TCR beta chain is from a study of T cells expressing NK-cell markers. General study results and limits: Roughly 6 donors had dominant NKG2C+ clonotypes that comprised about 1.0-7.5% of their CD8+ T cells.

Generation of TCR beta cDNA was performed by 5'RACE template switching incorporating UMIs. Using the 5' RACE reads, TCRdb records one entry per CDR3 protein without DNA. Its table lists 500,000 to 700,000 distinct CDR3 sequences. A word on this clonotype: Its antigen remains unknown.

The CDR3 extends over 16 amino acids. CDR1 is SGHRS, CDR2 YFSETQ, per germline. J is TRBJ2-2 and V is TRBV5-1; there is no DNA to check the TCRdb D call of TRBD2. The sample was blood T cells: a sorted CD56 or NKG2C T cell subset, CD4+ or CD8+ T cells, or bulk PBMC T cells (not recorded which). The origin of this receptor is a man younger than 35 in good health. The CDR3 loop is CASSRISGSWTGELFF. The full variable domain, rest sourced from reference TRBV5-1 and TRBJ2-2, is KAGVTQTPRYLIKTRGQQVTLSCSPISGHRSVSWYQQTPGQGLQFLFEYFSETQRNKGNFPGRFSGRQFSNSRSEMNVSTLELGDSALYLCASSRISGSWTGELFFGEGSRLTVL.